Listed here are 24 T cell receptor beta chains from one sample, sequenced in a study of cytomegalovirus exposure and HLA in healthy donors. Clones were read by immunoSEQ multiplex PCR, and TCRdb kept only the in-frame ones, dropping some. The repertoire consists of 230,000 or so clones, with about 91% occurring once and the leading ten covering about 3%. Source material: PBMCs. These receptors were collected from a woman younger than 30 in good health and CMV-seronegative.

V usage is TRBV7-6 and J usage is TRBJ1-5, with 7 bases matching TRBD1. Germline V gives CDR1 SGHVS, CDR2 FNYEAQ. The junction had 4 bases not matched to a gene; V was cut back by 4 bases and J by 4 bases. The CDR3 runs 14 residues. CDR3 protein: CASSSGTDNQPQHF. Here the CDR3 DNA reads TGTGCCAGCAGCTCCGGGACAGATAATCAGCCCCAGCATTTT.

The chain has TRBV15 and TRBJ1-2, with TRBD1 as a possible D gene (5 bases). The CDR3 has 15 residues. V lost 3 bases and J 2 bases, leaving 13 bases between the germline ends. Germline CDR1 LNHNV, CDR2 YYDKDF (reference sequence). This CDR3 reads CATSRGGSRNYGYTF. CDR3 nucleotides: TGTGCCACCAGCAGGGGGGGGTCGCGGAACTATGGCTACACCTTC.

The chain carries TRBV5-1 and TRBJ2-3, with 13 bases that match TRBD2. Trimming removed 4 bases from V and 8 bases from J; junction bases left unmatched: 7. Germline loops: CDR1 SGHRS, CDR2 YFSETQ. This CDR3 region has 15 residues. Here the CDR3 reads CASSARTSGSITQYF. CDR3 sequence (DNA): TGCGCCAGCAGCGCCAGGACTAGCGGGAGTATTACGCAGTATTTT.

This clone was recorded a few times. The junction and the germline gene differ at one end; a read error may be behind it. This chain's CDR3 is CAWSPGQGAQGF. Written as DNA, the CDR3 is TGTGCCTGGAGCCCCGGACAGGGGGCGCAGGGCTTC. This sequence joins TRBV30 and TRBJ2-7; 11 bases are shared with TRBD1. The CDR3 spans 12 residues. The germline gives CDR1 GTSNPN, CDR2 SVGIG (reference sequence).

CDR3 loop: CASSSRWTGSTDTQYF. CDR3 sequence (DNA): TGTGCCAGCAGTTCCCGGTGGACAGGGAGCACAGATACGCAGTATTTT. This sequence joins TRBV27 and TRBJ2-3; 8 bases are a match to TRBD1. Looked up from germline, CDR1 is MNHEY and CDR2 is SMNVEV (reference sequence). This CDR3 has 16 amino acids. Trimming cost V 4 bases and J 0 bases; bases outside gene matches: 6.

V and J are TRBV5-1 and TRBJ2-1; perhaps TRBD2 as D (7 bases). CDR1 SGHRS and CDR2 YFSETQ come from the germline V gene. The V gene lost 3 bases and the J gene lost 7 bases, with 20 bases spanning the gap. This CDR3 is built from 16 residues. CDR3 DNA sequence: TGCGCCAGCAGCTCACAGGGACCCGGGAGGCTGAATGAGCAGTTCTTC. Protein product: CASSSQGPGRLNEQFF.

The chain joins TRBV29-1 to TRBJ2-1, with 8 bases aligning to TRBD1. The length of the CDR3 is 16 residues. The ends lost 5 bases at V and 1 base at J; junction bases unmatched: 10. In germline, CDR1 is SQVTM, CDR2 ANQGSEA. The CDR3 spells CSVLPRTGPSYNEQFF. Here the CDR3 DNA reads TGCAGCGTTCTACCTAGGACAGGGCCTTCCTACAATGAGCAGTTCTTC.

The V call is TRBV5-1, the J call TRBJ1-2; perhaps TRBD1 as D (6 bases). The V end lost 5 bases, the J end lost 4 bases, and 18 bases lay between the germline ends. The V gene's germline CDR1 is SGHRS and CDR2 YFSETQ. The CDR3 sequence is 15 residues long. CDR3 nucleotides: TGCGCCAGCAGAGACGCCCCTCAGGGGACCTATGGCTACACCTTC. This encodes CASRDAPQGTYGYTF.

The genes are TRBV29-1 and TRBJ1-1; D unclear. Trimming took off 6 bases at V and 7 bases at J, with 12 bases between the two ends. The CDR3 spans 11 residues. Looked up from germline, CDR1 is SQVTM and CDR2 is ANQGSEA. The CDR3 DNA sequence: TGCAGCGTCCTCCGAACCAGTGAAGCTTTCTTT. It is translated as CSVLRTSEAFF.

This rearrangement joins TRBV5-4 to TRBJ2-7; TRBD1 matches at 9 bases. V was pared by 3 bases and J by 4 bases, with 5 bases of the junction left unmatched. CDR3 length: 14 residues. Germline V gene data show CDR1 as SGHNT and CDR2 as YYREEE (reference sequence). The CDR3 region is CASSSGQGRYEQYF. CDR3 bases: TGTGCCAGCAGCTCCGGACAGGGGAGGTACGAGCAGTACTTC.

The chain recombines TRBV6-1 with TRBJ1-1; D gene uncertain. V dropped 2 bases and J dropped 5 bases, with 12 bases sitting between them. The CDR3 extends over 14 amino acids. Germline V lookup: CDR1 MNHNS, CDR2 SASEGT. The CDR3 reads CASSESDPGTEAFF. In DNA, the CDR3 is TGTGCCAGCAGTGAAAGCGACCCGGGGACTGAAGCTTTCTTT.

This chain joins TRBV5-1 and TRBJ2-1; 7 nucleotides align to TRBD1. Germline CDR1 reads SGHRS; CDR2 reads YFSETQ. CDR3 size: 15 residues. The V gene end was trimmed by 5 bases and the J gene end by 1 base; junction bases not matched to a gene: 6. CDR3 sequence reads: CASSGRGQSYNEQFF. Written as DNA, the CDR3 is TGCGCCAGCAGTGGACGGGGACAGTCCTACAATGAGCAGTTCTTC. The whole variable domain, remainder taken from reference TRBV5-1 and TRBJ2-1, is KAGVTQTPRYLIKTRGQQVTLSCSPISGHRSVSWYQQTPGQGLQFLFEYFSETQRNKGNFPGRFSGRQFSNSRSEMNVSTLELGDSALYLCASSGRGQSYNEQFFGPGTRLTVL.

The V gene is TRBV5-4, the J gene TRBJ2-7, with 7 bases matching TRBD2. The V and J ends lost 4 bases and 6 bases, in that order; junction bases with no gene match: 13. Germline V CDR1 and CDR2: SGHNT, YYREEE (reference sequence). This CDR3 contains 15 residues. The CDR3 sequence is CASSNGAGVSREQYF. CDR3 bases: TGTGCCAGCAGCAATGGGGCGGGAGTCTCCCGCGAGCAGTACTTC.

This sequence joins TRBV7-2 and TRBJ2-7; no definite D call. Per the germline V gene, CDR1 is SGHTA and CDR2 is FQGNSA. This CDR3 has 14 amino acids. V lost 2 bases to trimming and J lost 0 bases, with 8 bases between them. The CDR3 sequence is CASSLFWSSYEQYF. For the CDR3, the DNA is TGTGCCAGCAGCTTATTCTGGAGCTCCTACGAGCAGTACTTC.

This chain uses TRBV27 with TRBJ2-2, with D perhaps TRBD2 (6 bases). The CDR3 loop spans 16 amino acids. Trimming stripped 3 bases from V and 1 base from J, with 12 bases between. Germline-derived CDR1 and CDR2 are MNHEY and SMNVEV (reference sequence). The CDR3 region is CASSFIAAMNTGELFF. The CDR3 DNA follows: TGTGCCAGCAGTTTTATAGCGGCCATGAACACCGGGGAGCTGTTTTTT.

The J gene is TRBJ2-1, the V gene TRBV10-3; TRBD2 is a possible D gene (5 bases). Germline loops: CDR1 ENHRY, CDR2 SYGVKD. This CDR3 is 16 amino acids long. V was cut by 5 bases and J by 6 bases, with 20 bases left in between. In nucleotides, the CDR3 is TGTGCCATCAGTCTAACGGACGGCCGAGGGTTCAATGAGCAGTTCTTC. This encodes CAISLTDGRGFNEQFF.

This CDR3 is CASSSREHYGYTF. The CDR3 region has the DNA TGTGCCAGCAGCTCCAGGGAACACTATGGCTACACCTTC. The chain recombines TRBV5-6 with TRBJ1-2, with a possible D match to TRBD1 (5 bases). V was trimmed by 3 bases and J by 3 bases, leaving 9 bases between them. From germline, CDR1 is SGHDT and CDR2 YYEEEE. This CDR3 is 13 amino acids long.

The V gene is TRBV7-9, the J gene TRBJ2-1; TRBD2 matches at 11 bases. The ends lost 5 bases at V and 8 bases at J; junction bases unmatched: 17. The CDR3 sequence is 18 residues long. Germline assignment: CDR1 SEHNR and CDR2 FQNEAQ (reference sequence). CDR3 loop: CASSRLAGNFLLFDEQFF. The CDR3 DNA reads TGTGCCAGCAGCCGACTAGCGGGAAATTTTCTCTTGTTCGATGAGCAGTTCTTC.

CDR3 amino acids: CASSLARGQETQYF. Written as DNA, the CDR3 is TGTGCCAGCAGCTTAGCCCGGGGTCAAGAGACCCAGTACTTC. The chain combines TRBV7-2 with TRBJ2-5, with D possibly matching TRBD2 (5 bases). CDR3 length equals 14 residues. The germline V gene has CDR1 SGHTA and CDR2 FQGNSA. Trimming shortened V by 0 bases and J by 2 bases, and 7 bases separated the two germline ends.

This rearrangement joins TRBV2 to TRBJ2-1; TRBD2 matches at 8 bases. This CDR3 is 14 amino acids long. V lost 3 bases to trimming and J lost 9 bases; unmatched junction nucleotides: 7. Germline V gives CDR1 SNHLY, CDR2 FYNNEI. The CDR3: CASSDSGGRIEQFF. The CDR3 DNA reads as TGTGCCAGCAGTGACTCTGGCGGGAGGATTGAGCAGTTCTTC.

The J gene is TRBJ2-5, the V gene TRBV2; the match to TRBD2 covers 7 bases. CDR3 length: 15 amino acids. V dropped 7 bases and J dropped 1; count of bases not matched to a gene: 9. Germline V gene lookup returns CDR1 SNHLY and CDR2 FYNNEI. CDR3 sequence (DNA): TGTGCCAGCACTATGGGCGGGAGAACCCAAGAGACCCAGTACTTC. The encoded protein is CASTMGGRTQETQYF.

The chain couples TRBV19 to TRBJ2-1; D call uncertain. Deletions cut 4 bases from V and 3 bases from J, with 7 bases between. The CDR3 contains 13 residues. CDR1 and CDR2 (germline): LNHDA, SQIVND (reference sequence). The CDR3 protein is CASSTRGYNEQFF. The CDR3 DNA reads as TGTGCCAGTAGTACGCGCGGCTACAATGAGCAGTTCTTC.

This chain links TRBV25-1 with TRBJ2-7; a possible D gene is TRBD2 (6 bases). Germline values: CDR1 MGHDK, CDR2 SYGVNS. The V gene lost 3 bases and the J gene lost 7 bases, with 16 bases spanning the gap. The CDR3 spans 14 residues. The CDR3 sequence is CASSEQGSAGEQYF. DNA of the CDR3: TGTGCCAGCAGTGAGCAGGGATCGGCGGGAGAGCAGTACTTC.

The CDR3 is CAWDPGQAAEAFF. The CDR3 DNA is TGTGCCTGGGATCCGGGACAAGCCGCAGAAGCTTTCTTT. This chain uses TRBV30 with TRBJ1-1; D might be TRBD1 (6 bases). The CDR3 sequence is 13 residues long. With 5 bases removed from V and 8 bases from J, the gap between germline ends came to 18 bases. In germline, CDR1 is GTSNPN, CDR2 SVGIG (reference sequence).